One and the same sample provided the 29 T cell receptor beta chains below, sequenced in a study of blood T cell repertoires in COVID-19. Clones were read by immunoSEQ multiplex PCR, and TCRdb kept only the in-frame ones, dropping some. The profile shows roughly 250,000 clones, over 80% of them singletons. Sequencing was done on a sample of peripheral blood. Receptor source: a woman in her thirties or forties with acute or convalescent COVID-19.

CDR3 sequence reads: CASSGLPSGITYEQYV. CDR3 in DNA: TGCGCCAGCAGTGGATTACCTAGCGGGATCACCTACGAGCAGTACGTC. This chain joins TRBV10-2 and TRBJ2-7; 9 nucleotides match TRBD2. CDR1 WSHSY and CDR2 SAAADI come from the germline V gene. CDR3 length: 16 residues. The V segment lost 4 bases and the J segment 2 bases; nucleotides outside the gene matches: 9.

The rearrangement uses TRBV29-1 and TRBJ1-1; TRBD1 matches 7 bases. This CDR3 is built from 13 residues. Losses at the gene ends were 6 bases for V and 4 bases for J; bases not matched to a gene: 8. Germline CDR1 is SQVTM and CDR2 is ANQGSEA. The CDR3 reads CSVRIGTATEAFF. CDR3 DNA sequence: TGCAGCGTACGAATTGGGACAGCCACTGAAGCTTTCTTT.

The chain carries TRBV24-1 and TRBJ2-2, with D possibly matching TRBD1 (5 bases). With 0 bases removed from V and 1 base from J, the gap between germline ends came to 5 bases. The CDR3 has 15 amino acids. CDR1 and CDR2 from the germline V gene are KGHDR and SFDVKD. The CDR3 loop reads CATSDLGQNTGELFF. CDR3 DNA sequence: TGTGCCACCAGTGATTTGGGACAGAACACCGGGGAGCTGTTTTTT.

The CDR3 loop is CASSYSPAGGNTIYF. In DNA form, the CDR3 reads TGTGCCAGCAGTTACTCGCCGGCAGGGGGAAACACCATATATTTT. V is TRBV6-5 and J is TRBJ1-3, with a weak D call TRBD1 (5 bases). The CDR3 length is 15 residues. The germline gives CDR1 MNHEY, CDR2 SVGAGI. Trimming took off 0 bases at V and 4 bases at J, with 10 bases between the two ends.

The rearrangement links TRBV9 to TRBJ2-3, with 8 bases lining up with TRBD2. Germline loops: CDR1 SGDLS, CDR2 YYNGEE. V lost 0 bases and J lost 4; bases outside the gene matches: 10. The CDR3 length is 17 residues. Here the CDR3 reads CASSVVGGESPPDTQYF. DNA of the CDR3: TGTGCCAGCAGCGTAGTCGGGGGGGAGTCTCCCCCAGATACGCAGTATTTT.

The chain carries TRBV5-4 and TRBJ2-6; D may be TRBD1 (6 bases). Germline V gene lookup returns CDR1 SGHNT and CDR2 YYREEE (reference sequence). Trimming removed 5 bases at V and 4 bases at J, with 22 bases between. The CDR3 has 18 amino acids. The CDR3 bases are TGTGCCAGCAGGACTCGGGACAACTCTTTCGTCGGGGCCAACGTCCTGACTTTC. Amino acids: CASRTRDNSFVGANVLTF.

The chain combines TRBV19 with TRBJ2-1, with D possibly being TRBD1 (5 bases). This CDR3 has 11 residues. Between the trimmed V and J ends, which lost 10 bases and 14 bases, there was a span of 18 bases. The germline CDR1 and CDR2 sequences are LNHDA and SQIVND (reference sequence). CDR3 DNA: TGTGCCACGTGGACATCCCGAGAGGAGTTCTTC. Residues: CATWTSREEFF.

The V call is TRBV15, the J call TRBJ1-2; no reliable D call. Trimming took 0 bases from V and 5 from J, leaving 13 bases between them. Germline assignment: CDR1 LNHNV and CDR2 YYDKDF (reference sequence). This CDR3 comprises 15 residues. CDR3 region: CATSRDRSSAYGYTF. The CDR3 DNA reads TGTGCCACCAGCAGAGATCGGTCGTCCGCTTATGGCTACACCTTC.

V gene TRBV11-2 combines with J gene TRBJ2-3, with D perhaps TRBD1 (6 bases). Trimming removed 5 bases from V and 3 bases from J, with 12 bases in between. CDR1 and CDR2 from the germline V gene are SGHAT and FQNNGV. The CDR3 covers 14 residues. The chain's CDR3 is CASSALTGTDTQYF. CDR3 nucleotide sequence: TGTGCCAGCAGCGCCCTCACAGGGACAGATACGCAGTATTTT.

At least ten counts were recorded for this clone. The rearrangement joins TRBV18 to TRBJ1-6; 7 bases match TRBD1. There are 17 residues in the CDR3. Per the germline V gene, CDR1 is KGHSH and CDR2 is LQKENI. Losses at the gene ends were 5 bases for V and 6 bases for J; bases not matched to a gene: 13. This chain's CDR3 is CASSTDPPGQFNSPLHF. The CDR3, as DNA: TGTGCCAGCTCAACGGATCCACCGGGACAGTTTAATTCACCCCTCCACTTT.

The chain is built from TRBV19 and TRBJ1-1; a possible D gene is TRBD1 (5 bases). CDR3 length: 14 amino acids. V was clipped by 4 bases and J by 0 bases, with 9 bases between them. Per germline, CDR1 LNHDA and CDR2 SQIVND (reference sequence). In DNA form, the CDR3 reads TGTGCCAGTAGTACGACAGACATGAACACTGAAGCTTTCTTT. Amino acid sequence: CASSTTDMNTEAFF.

The chain couples TRBV27 to TRBJ2-5; 9 bases fit TRBD2. Germline loops: CDR1 MNHEY, CDR2 SMNVEV (reference sequence). After removal of 0 bases from V and 4 bases from J, the junction contained 18 bases not matched to a gene. This CDR3 has 20 amino acids. In nucleotides, the CDR3 is TGTGCCAGCAGTTTATCTAATCAGGGACTAGCCTCCTCGCAGCGAGAGACCCAGTACTTC. Its protein product is CASSLSNQGLASSQRETQYF.

The chain is built from TRBV12-3 or TRBV12-4 and TRBJ1-2; D gene uncertain. The CDR3 runs to 13 residues. Trimming cost V 6 bases and J 2 bases, with 10 bases left between them. The CDR3 nucleotides read TGTGCCAGCAGACGAACACCCAACTATGGCTACACCTTC. This codes for CASRRTPNYGYTF.

The chain links TRBV19 to TRBJ2-1, with a possible D match to TRBD1 (5 bases). Trimming pared 6 bases from V and 0 bases from J, leaving 12 bases between. This CDR3 contains 15 residues. The germline V gene has CDR1 LNHDA and CDR2 SQIVND (reference sequence). The CDR3 DNA reads as TGTGCCAGTAGGCCAGGGTCTAGCTCCTACAATGAGCAGTTCTTC. It yields the protein CASRPGSSSYNEQFF.

V gene TRBV12-3 or TRBV12-4 combines with J gene TRBJ1-1; 7 bases match TRBD1. Trimming removed 6 bases from V and 3 bases from J; junction bases left unmatched: 4. The CDR3 runs 13 residues. CDR3 loop: CASRSTGDTEAFF. DNA of the CDR3: TGTGCCAGCAGGTCCACAGGGGACACTGAAGCTTTCTTT.

The gene calls are TRBV18 and TRBJ2-3, with D possibly TRBD2 on 6 matching bases. The CDR3 length is 14 residues. Germline values: CDR1 KGHSH, CDR2 LQKENI. Trimming removed 5 bases from V and 5 bases from J, with 14 bases in between. CDR3 protein: CASSTRDLIDTQYF. Written as DNA, the CDR3 is TGTGCCAGCTCAACCCGGGACTTGATAGATACGCAGTATTTT.

CDR3 nucleotides: TGTGCCAGCAGCCGGAACCCAGGTACGATCACTGAAGCTTTCTTT. Translating it yields CASSRNPGTITEAFF. J is TRBJ1-1 and V is TRBV11-2; unclear D gene. This CDR3 contains 15 residues. CDR1 is SGHAT and CDR2 is FQNNGV in the germline V gene. The germline V and J ends were trimmed by 5 bases and 4 bases, with 17 bases remaining between them.

This clone appeared a single time. CDR3 bases: TGTGCCTGGAGTGTCCGCAGGGCGGGGCAGCCCCAGCATTTT. This encodes CAWSVRRAGQPQHF. The gene calls are TRBV30 and TRBJ1-5; the D gene is possibly TRBD1 (5 bases). CDR1 is GTSNPN, CDR2 SVGIG, per germline (reference sequence). V dropped 0 bases and J dropped 7 bases, with 13 bases sitting between them. This CDR3 is built from 14 residues.

This clone was seen once. The CDR3 DNA is TGTGCCAGCAGCCCGCGGACAGGGAACACTGAAGCTTTCTTT. It specifies CASSPRTGNTEAFF. The chain has TRBV11-2 and TRBJ1-1; TRBD1 matches at 7 bases. V lost 5 bases to trimming and J lost 1 base; unmatched junction nucleotides: 4. This CDR3 is 14 amino acids long. Germline values: CDR1 SGHAT, CDR2 FQNNGV.

CDR3 nucleotides: TGTGCCACCAGTAAACAGGAGACTAATGAAAAACTGTTTTTT. This codes for CATSKQETNEKLFF. The chain uses TRBV24-1 and TRBJ1-4; a weak D match, TRBD1 (5 bases). The germline V and J ends were trimmed by 6 bases and 2 bases, with 9 bases remaining between them. This CDR3 has 14 amino acids. Germline values: CDR1 KGHDR, CDR2 SFDVKD.

V is TRBV15 and J is TRBJ2-5; D is possibly TRBD2 (5 bases). Trimming took 1 base from V and 1 from J, leaving 10 bases between them. Germline-derived CDR1 and CDR2 are LNHNV and YYDKDF (reference sequence). CDR3 size: 15 residues. CDR3 in DNA: TGTGCCACCAGCAGAGGATCGGACTCCCAAGAGACCCAGTACTTC. It codes for CATSRGSDSQETQYF.

In DNA, the CDR3 is TGTGCCAGCTCACCCGGGACAGGGGAGCCCTACGAGCAGTACGTC. Its translation is CASSPGTGEPYEQYV. V and J are TRBV18 and TRBJ2-7; 10 nucleotides agree with TRBD1. With 3 bases clipped from V and 2 bases from J, the junction kept 4 bases outside the gene matches. The germline gives CDR1 KGHSH, CDR2 LQKENI. The CDR3 is made up of 15 amino acids.

This chain joins TRBV24-1 and TRBJ2-2; 10 bases map to TRBD2. Germline values: CDR1 KGHDR, CDR2 SFDVKD. The trim removed 4 bases at V and 5 bases at J, leaving 9 bases unmatched. This CDR3 contains 17 residues. This CDR3 reads CATSDLLSGGRTGELFF. CDR3 DNA sequence: TGTGCCACCAGTGACCTCCTTAGCGGGGGGCGGACCGGGGAGCTGTTTTTT.

The gene calls are TRBV19 and TRBJ1-5; 10 positions agree with TRBD1. This CDR3 contains 15 residues. From germline, CDR1 is LNHDA and CDR2 SQIVND (reference sequence). The junction had 4 bases not matched to a gene; V was cut back by 2 bases and J by 6 bases. CDR3 sequence (DNA): TGTGCCAGTAGTATAAGCCGGGACAGGGGTCAGCCCCAGCATTTT. It specifies CASSISRDRGQPQHF.

The chain carries TRBV7-6 and TRBJ1-2; possibly TRBD1 for D (6 bases). The CDR3 spans 17 residues. V dropped 2 bases and J dropped 2 bases, with 18 bases sitting between them. CDR1 SGHVS and CDR2 FNYEAQ come from the germline V gene. This chain's CDR3 is CASSLRAAGGGNYGYTF. The CDR3 nucleotides read TGTGCCAGCAGCTTACGAGCTGCCGGGGGGGGCAACTATGGCTACACCTTC. Full variable domain (remainder filled in from reference TRBV7-6 and TRBJ1-2): GAGVSQSPRYKVTKRGQDVALRCDPISGHVSLYWYRQALGQGPEFLTYFNYEAQQDKSGLPNDRFSAERPEGSISTLTIQRTEQRDSAMYRCASSLRAAGGGNYGYTFGSGTRLTVV.

The chain joins TRBV19 to TRBJ2-2; 7 bases align to TRBD2. This CDR3 comprises 16 residues. Trimming took 11 bases from V and 3 from J; bases not matched to a gene: 15. Germline V gives CDR1 LNHDA, CDR2 SQIVND (reference sequence). The CDR3 here is CACRDYPSTHTGELFF. CDR3 DNA: TGTGCCTGCCGGGACTATCCCTCGACACACACCGGGGAGCTGTTTTTT.

The gene calls are TRBV7-3 and TRBJ2-3; 11 bases agree with TRBD2. The V gene end was trimmed by 1 base and the J gene end by 3 bases; junction bases not matched to a gene: 3. Germline V gene lookup returns CDR1 SGHTA and CDR2 FQGTGA. The CDR3 is 16 residues long. CDR3 residues: CASSLNPSGGTDTQYF. The DNA of the CDR3 is TGTGCCAGCAGCTTAAATCCTAGCGGGGGGACAGATACGCAGTATTTT.

V is TRBV12-3 or TRBV12-4 and J is TRBJ1-5; D gene uncertain. The CDR3 runs 11 residues. V lost 3 bases, J lost 11 bases, and 8 bases lay in between. The CDR3 here is CASSFGESQHF. In nucleotides, the CDR3 is TGTGCCAGCAGTTTTGGGGAGTCCCAGCATTTT.

The V call is TRBV7-9, the J call TRBJ1-2; TRBD1 matches at 8 bases. Germline V gene data show CDR1 as SEHNR and CDR2 as FQNEAQ (reference sequence). The CDR3 is 14 amino acids. J gave up 2 bases and V 5 bases, and 4 bases lay outside the gene matches. Here the CDR3 reads CASSPTGVNYGYTF. In nucleotides, the CDR3 is TGTGCCAGCAGCCCGACAGGGGTAAACTATGGCTACACCTTC.